These T cell receptor beta chains were read from a single sample in a study of T-cell reconstitution after alpha-beta-depleted transplantation in children. TCRdb processed the PCR reads anew with MiXCR; each CDR3 protein has one entry. Of under 850,000 distinct CDR3 sequences listed, over 10% are singletons. This specimen consisted of PBMCs, obtained before TCRalphabeta/CD19-depleted stem cell transplant. These receptors were taken from a girl between 2 and 10 years old with congenital amegakaryocytic thrombocytopenia, due to receive a stem cell transplant. The CDR3 runs from the conserved cysteine through the conserved F or W. A D gene is named only where the DNA matches it firmly. Part of the rows lack a size; the others show once, few, many or a class for expanded clones.

clone size	D gene	V gene	J gene	CDR3 protein	CDR3 DNA
many	NA	TRBV20-1	TRBJ2-7	CSAPDLYEQYF	TGCAGTGCTCCCGACCTATACGAGCAGTACTTC
few	TRBD2	TRBV12-3/TRBV12-4	TRBJ2-1	CASRLSGVYYNEQFF	TGTGCCAGCAGACTTAGCGGGGTTTATTACAATGAGCAGTTCTTC
many	TRBD1	TRBV20-1	TRBJ1-4	CSANLQGREKLFF	TGCAGTGCTAACTTACAGGGGCGAGAAAAACTGTTTTTT
few	NA	TRBV12-3/TRBV12-4	TRBJ2-1	CASSLGMLAANEQFF	TGTGCCAGCAGTTTGGGTATGTTAGCGGCCAATGAGCAGTTCTTC
few	TRBD2	TRBV6-2/TRBV6-3	TRBJ2-5	CASSYGQRGPQETQYF	TGTGCCAGCAGTTACGGTCAGCGGGGGCCCCAAGAGACCCAGTACTTC
many	NA	TRBV20-1	TRBJ2-3	CSASIQKLLAGGFTQYF	TGCAGTGCTAGTATTCAAAAATTATTGGCTGGAGGGTTTACGCAGTATTTT
many	TRBD1	TRBV29-1	TRBJ1-1	CSGLPFGTGGTEAFF	TGCAGCGGGCTGCCCTTTGGGACAGGGGGCACTGAAGCTTTCTTT
many	TRBD2	TRBV29-1	TRBJ2-3	CSVEWFFMREERDTQYF	TGCAGCGTTGAATGGTTCTTCATGCGGGAGGAAAGGGATACGCAGTATTTT
many	NA	TRBV24-1	TRBJ1-1	CATQSDAGGTEAFF	TGTGCCACCCAAAGCGACGCGGGAGGCACTGAAGCTTTCTTT
many	NA	TRBV20-1	TRBJ1-1	CSARDEEVWKTEAFF	TGCAGTGCTAGAGACGAGGAGGTTTGGAAGACTGAAGCTTTCTTT
NA	NA	TRBV30	TRBJ2-1	CAWLSERQFF	TGTGCCTGGCTAAGTGAGAGACAGTTCTTC
NA	NA	TRBV4-1	TRBJ2-3	CASSQDGVTQYF	TGCGCCAGCAGCCAAGATGGGGTTACGCAGTATTTT
NA	NA	TRBV6-2/TRBV6-3	TRBJ2-7	CASSFSRSYEQYF	TGTGCCAGCAGTTTTAGCCGCTCCTACGAGCAGTACTTC
NA	NA	TRBV12-3/TRBV12-4	TRBJ2-1	CASRTGTLGGEQFF	TGTGCCAGCAGGACCGGGACCCTGGGTGGTGAGCAGTTCTTC
few	NA	TRBV27	TRBJ2-5	CASSHYSWETQYF	TGTGCCAGCAGTCACTACTCTTGGGAGACCCAGTACTTC
many	NA	TRBV5-5	TRBJ2-1	CASTRDFEQFF	TGTGCCAGCACCAGGGACTTTGAGCAGTTCTTC
many	TRBD1	TRBV7-9	TRBJ1-1	CASSLQGAMNTEAFF	TGTGCCAGCAGCCTACAGGGGGCGATGAACACTGAAGCTTTCTTT
many	NA	TRBV12-3/TRBV12-4	TRBJ2-1	CATTLGYNEQFF	TGTGCCACCACGTTAGGATACAATGAGCAGTTCTTC
NA	NA	TRBV14	TRBJ2-2	CASSQVRTANTGELFF	TGTGCCAGCAGCCAAGTCCGGACGGCGAACACCGGGGAGCTGTTTTTT
many	NA	TRBV20-1	TRBJ2-1	CSARVSTSQLYNEQFF	TGCAGTGCTAGAGTGTCGACCAGCCAACTGTACAATGAGCAGTTCTTC
many	TRBD2	TRBV5-1	TRBJ2-1	CASSLRLAGGVLDEQFF	TGCGCCAGCAGCTTACGACTAGCGGGAGGGGTATTGGATGAGCAGTTCTTC
few	TRBD2	TRBV12-3/TRBV12-4	TRBJ2-2	CASSPYLAGVPGELFF	TGTGCCAGCAGTCCCTACCTAGCGGGAGTTCCCGGGGAGCTGTTTTTT
many	NA	TRBV20-1	TRBJ2-1	CSAPTRGYNEQFF	TGCAGTGCCCCCACCCGGGGCTACAATGAGCAGTTCTTC
few	NA	TRBV6-2/TRBV6-3	TRBJ1-1	CASSIQLNTEAFF	TGTGCCAGCAGCATCCAACTAAACACTGAAGCTTTCTTT
once	TRBD2	TRBV5-1	TRBJ2-2	CASSLAGVAGITGELFF	TGCGCCAGCAGCTTGGCGGGGGTAGCGGGGATCACCGGGGAGCTGTTTTTT
NA	NA	TRBV27	TRBJ2-2	CASSLNEAKGSGELFF	TGTGCCAGCAGTTTAAATGAGGCGAAGGGATCGGGGGAGCTGTTTTTT
NA	TRBD2	TRBV29-1	TRBJ2-7	CSVEVVAGYGQYF	TGCAGCGTTGAGGTAGTAGCGGGCTACGGGCAGTACTTC
few	TRBD1	TRBV5-1	TRBJ2-5	CASSLRPPITIQGAEETQYF	TGCGCCAGCAGCTTACGACCGCCGATAACTATACAGGGGGCTGAGGAGACCCAGTACTTC
NA	NA	TRBV5-1	TRBJ2-5	CASGTGLLGVETQYF	TGCGCCAGCGGCACGGGACTCCTGGGGGTAGAGACCCAGTACTTC
many	TRBD2	TRBV20-1	TRBJ2-2	CSARGASGSTGELFF	TGCAGTGCTCGGGGGGCTAGCGGGAGTACCGGGGAGCTGTTTTTT
NA	TRBD2	TRBV20-1	TRBJ2-1	CSARVAGAYNEQFF	TGCAGTGCTAGGGTAGCGGGGGCCTACAATGAGCAGTTCTTC
few	TRBD1	TRBV29-1	TRBJ2-7	CSVLPGQGLSSYEQYF	TGCAGCGTGCTGCCCGGACAGGGGCTTAGCTCCTACGAGCAGTACTTC
many	TRBD1	TRBV5-1	TRBJ2-2	CASSYDRQGTNTGELFF	TGCGCCAGCAGCTACGACCGACAGGGGACGAACACCGGGGAGCTGTTTTTT
many	TRBD1	TRBV5-1	TRBJ1-4	CASSPGQGNEKLFF	TGTGCCAGCAGCCCGGGACAGGGAAATGAAAAACTGTTTTTT
many	TRBD1	TRBV7-8	TRBJ2-2	CASSLAAYRDRNTGELFF	TGTGCCAGCAGCTTAGCTGCCTACCGGGACAGGAACACCGGGGAGCTGTTTTTT
NA	TRBD1	TRBV10-3	TRBJ2-4	CAISESGDRAINIQYF	TGTGCCATCAGTGAGTCTGGGGACAGGGCAATTAACATTCAGTACTTC
many	NA	TRBV6-5	TRBJ2-3	CASSPSRKGSLVTDTQYF	TGTGCCAGCAGCCCAAGCAGAAAGGGGTCTCTGGTAACAGATACGCAGTATTTT
many	TRBD2	TRBV5-1	TRBJ2-3	CASSPLAGVSDTQYF	TGCGCCAGCAGCCCGCTAGCGGGAGTTTCAGATACGCAGTATTTT
few	NA	TRBV5-1	TRBJ1-4	CASSLSQDNEKLFF	TGCGCCAGCAGCTTGTCCCAGGATAATGAAAAACTGTTTTTT
many	TRBD1	TRBV20-1	TRBJ1-5	CSARTDRWQPQHF	TGCAGTGCTAGAACGGACAGGTGGCAGCCCCAGCATTTT
many	TRBD2	TRBV19	TRBJ2-1	CASSIDRLADGNEQFF	TGTGCCAGTAGTATAGATCGTCTAGCGGATGGCAATGAGCAGTTCTTC
NA	TRBD1	TRBV5-5	TRBJ2-5	CASSLAPGQGWETQYF	TGTGCCAGCAGCTTGGCCCCGGGACAGGGTTGGGAGACCCAGTACTTC
few	NA	TRBV7-9	TRBJ2-5	CAIVGRETQYF	TGTGCTATAGTAGGGAGGGAGACCCAGTACTTC
NA	NA	TRBV20-1	TRBJ2-7	CSARDPGKHEQYF	TGCAGTGCTAGAGATCCGGGGAAACACGAGCAGTACTTC
few	NA	TRBV28	TRBJ2-1	CASYGGLPPYNEQFF	TGTGCCAGCTACGGTGGGCTACCGCCATACAATGAGCAGTTCTTC
few	NA	TRBV7-9	TRBJ2-4	CASSLASGVNIQYF	TGTGCCAGCAGCCTCGCCTCCGGGGTGAACATTCAGTACTTC
NA	NA	TRBV29-1	TRBJ2-1	CSVVGFPASYNEQFF	TGCAGCGTTGTGGGGTTTCCGGCCTCCTACAATGAGCAGTTCTTC
many	NA	TRBV12-3/TRBV12-4	TRBJ1-4	CASSLAAGREKLFF	TGTGCCAGCAGTTTGGCAGCGGGTCGGGAAAAACTGTTTTTT
NA	NA	TRBV18	TRBJ2-1	CASSREVGDSYNEQFF	TGTGCCAGCTCACGCGAGGTGGGAGATTCCTACAATGAGCAGTTCTTC